These T cell receptor beta chains were read from a single sample in a study of PD-1 blockade in classical Hodgkin lymphoma. Method: immunoSEQ multiplex PCR; TCRdb's copy keeps in-frame clones and lacks some. Counted here are 30,000 or so clones, about 70% occurring once; the ten biggest clones make up approximately 4.3%. Material: peripheral blood mononuclear cells (PBMCs), obtained before the second cycle of nivolumab. These receptors originate from a human donor with classical Hodgkin lymphoma. The CDR3 runs from the conserved cysteine through the conserved F or W. Fields, in order: D gene, J gene, V gene, CDR3 protein. D genes are given only for firm matches.

>.|TRBJ2-7|TRBV7-9
CASSPSHSFGEQYF
>.|TRBJ2-7|TRBV30
CAWSARGESYEQYF
>TRBD1|TRBJ2-7|TRBV7-2
CASSRQGAPYEQYF
>.|TRBJ2-2|TRBV4-2
CASSPGHTGELFF
>TRBD2|TRBJ2-5|TRBV6-1
CASSEAGLALETQYF
>.|TRBJ2-1|TRBV2
CASTSSPNNEQFF
>.|TRBJ1-1|TRBV18
CASSPDGRMNTEAFF
>.|TRBJ1-2|TRBV4-2
CASSQITRGEDYGYTF
>TRBD2|TRBJ2-5|TRBV6-6
CASGTSGGAGEETQYF
>TRBD1|TRBJ1-2|TRBV19
CASSIIPGQGASNYGYTF
>TRBD1|TRBJ1-2|TRBV6-1
CATRDSNYGYTF
>TRBD2|TRBJ2-2|TRBV6-6
CASSYDSSGITGELFF
>.|TRBJ2-3|TRBV6-6
CASSYTLTDTQYF
>TRBD1|TRBJ1-6|TRBV30
CAWTMDRANSPLHF
>.|TRBJ2-5|TRBV10-3
CAISGNNQETQYF
>.|TRBJ1-2|TRBV9
CASSVELGGYTF
>.|TRBJ2-1|TRBV9
CASSQILGDSYNEQFF
>TRBD1|TRBJ1-2|TRBV7-9
CASSLRDRAGYTF
>.|TRBJ1-4|TRBV4-1
CASSQGRLATNEKLFF
>.|TRBJ1-1|TRBV5-4
CASSLGYTEAFF
>.|TRBJ2-1|TRBV27
CASSLTGTKTNEQFF
>TRBD2|TRBJ2-1|TRBV9
CASSVDQAGGPDEQFF
>.|TRBJ2-4|TRBV5-6
CASSENPGGGIQYF
>TRBD1|TRBJ1-1|TRBV2
CASRGWGTGGEGTRGTEAFF
>.|TRBJ2-7|TRBV18
CASKDSRNDEQYF
>.|TRBJ2-7|TRBV19
CASSIEGTPYEQYF
>.|TRBJ2-7|TRBV6-1
CASSEVTVPYEQYF
>.|TRBJ2-2|TRBV28
CASNRSPVGELFF
>.|TRBJ2-1|TRBV5-6
CASSFTGTPEQFF
>.|TRBJ1-5|TRBV11-2
CASSLDRGEWQPQHF
>.|TRBJ1-5|TRBV10-2
CASSWGRSSEDPQHF
>.|TRBJ1-5|TRBV30
CAWSGDRINQPQHF
>.|TRBJ1-4|TRBV19
CASSIGGTGTNEKLFF
>.|TRBJ2-7|TRBV4-1
CASSPPDNYEQYF
>TRBD1|TRBJ2-2|TRBV7-9
CASSGQGATGELFF
>.|TRBJ2-1|TRBV7-3
CASSLNGAGLSYNEQFF
>.|TRBJ2-7|TRBV7-8
CASSFKPPGAEQYF
>TRBD1|TRBJ1-5|TRBV27
CASSPRQGLSNQPQHF
>.|TRBJ1-1|TRBV4-3
CASSQDLGQGEAFF
>TRBD1|TRBJ2-2|TRBV29-1
CSVAVQGVTGELFF
>.|TRBJ1-4|TRBV5-1
CASSLGAGVSEKLFF
>.|TRBJ1-5|TRBV2
CASSPLGAGPKQPQHF
>TRBD1|TRBJ2-3|TRBV4-3
CASSQDWIRDSSTDTQYF
>.|TRBJ2-3|TRBV7-8
CASSFLGGTDTQYF
>.|TRBJ2-5|TRBV2
CASSQGHQETQYF
>.|TRBJ1-6|TRBV5-1
CASSSGGGSNSPLHF
>.|TRBJ2-5|TRBV18
CASSQGLQETQYF
>.|TRBJ1-2|TRBV7-9
CASSFGRDGRGYTF
>TRBD1|TRBJ2-3|TRBV30
CAWSVTGVGTDTQYF
>TRBD2|TRBJ2-3|TRBV13
CASSLGASSGSTDTQYF
>.|TRBJ1-3|TRBV4-3
CASSQEQISGNTIYF
>.|TRBJ2-5|TRBV19
CASSMGVGARETQYF
>TRBD1|TRBJ2-5|TRBV5-1
CASSLAPATGGRETQYF